Listed below are T cell receptor beta chains from one sample, sequenced in a study of T cell changes during pregnancy in multiple sclerosis. Generated by immunoSEQ multiplex PCR, the TCRdb table keeps only in-frame clones and is missing some. The sample shows about 59,000 clones, under 95% of them seen only once. The specimen was peripheral blood, collected in the second trimester of pregnancy. The receptor set was obtained from a female donor with multiple sclerosis, enrolled in a pregnancy study. CDR3s include the opening cysteine and the closing phenylalanine or tryptophan. The D gene is left open where the match is weak. Expanded clones are given a class, and other clones once, few, many or no size at all.

V gene: TRBV9; J gene: TRBJ2-1; clone size: .; D gene: .; CDR3 DNA: TGTGCCAGCAGCCCCCGCCTCGAGGACTTTGAGCAGTTCTTC; CDR3 protein: CASSPRLEDFEQFF
V gene: TRBV11-2; J gene: TRBJ1-5; clone size: .; D gene: .; CDR3 DNA: TGTGCCAGCAGCCCCAACTCTTATCAGCCCCAGCATTTT; CDR3 protein: CASSPNSYQPQHF
V gene: TRBV5-4; J gene: TRBJ1-1; clone size: .; D gene: .; CDR3 DNA: TGTGCCAGCAGCGATAGAAGCTACACTGAAGCTTTCTTT; CDR3 protein: CASSDRSYTEAFF
V gene: TRBV5-1; J gene: TRBJ2-1; clone size: .; D gene: TRBD2; CDR3 DNA: TGCGCCAGCAGCACCTTAGCGGGGGCCCTAAATGAGCAGTTCTTC; CDR3 protein: CASSTLAGALNEQFF
V gene: TRBV7-8; J gene: TRBJ2-1; clone size: .; D gene: TRBD2; CDR3 DNA: TGTGCCAGCAGCTACAGACTAGCGGGGGCCGAGCAGTTCTTC; CDR3 protein: CASSYRLAGAEQFF
V gene: TRBV27; J gene: TRBJ2-5; clone size: .; D gene: .; CDR3 DNA: TGTGCCAGCAGTCTAAGGGAGAGGGAGACCCAGTACTTC; CDR3 protein: CASSLRERETQYF
V gene: TRBV4-2; J gene: TRBJ1-4; clone size: .; D gene: .; CDR3 DNA: TGTGCCAGCAGCCCCCTCTTGTTGGAAAAACTGTTTTTT; CDR3 protein: CASSPLLLEKLFF
V gene: TRBV19; J gene: TRBJ1-2; clone size: .; D gene: .; CDR3 DNA: TGTGCCAGTAGTTCGAACCTACAGGGTCGAGGAGGCTACACCTTC; CDR3 protein: CASSSNLQGRGGYTF
V gene: TRBV9; J gene: TRBJ1-3; clone size: .; D gene: TRBD1; CDR3 DNA: TGTGCCAGCAGCCACGGTTCCGCCTCACCGGGACAGGGGAGCGGAAACACCATATATTTT; CDR3 protein: CASSHGSASPGQGSGNTIYF
V gene: TRBV7-3; J gene: TRBJ2-5; clone size: .; D gene: TRBD2; CDR3 DNA: TGTGCCAGCAGTCCGGGACTAGCGGGGGAAAACCAAGAGACCCAGTACTTC; CDR3 protein: CASSPGLAGENQETQYF
V gene: TRBV7-9; J gene: TRBJ2-7; clone size: once; D gene: TRBD1; CDR3 DNA: TGTGCCAGCAGCTTAGCGGGACAGGGGCCATACGAGCAGTACTTC; CDR3 protein: CASSLAGQGPYEQYF
V gene: TRBV4-1; J gene: TRBJ2-6; clone size: .; D gene: .; CDR3 DNA: TGCGCCAGCAGCCAAGTTAACCGGGGCTCTGGGGCCAACGTCCTGACTTTC; CDR3 protein: CASSQVNRGSGANVLTF
V gene: TRBV2; J gene: TRBJ1-5; clone size: .; D gene: TRBD1; CDR3 DNA: TGTGCCAGCAGAGCGGGACAGGGGGGTCAGCCCCAGCATTTT; CDR3 protein: CASRAGQGGQPQHF
V gene: TRBV5-5; J gene: TRBJ1-2; clone size: .; D gene: .; CDR3 DNA: TGTGCCAGCAGCTTATCTGGAGGGGAACAGACGTCTTCATTC; CDR3 protein: CASSLSGGEQTSSF
V gene: TRBV7-2; J gene: TRBJ1-1; clone size: .; D gene: TRBD1; CDR3 DNA: TGTGCCAGCAGCTTTAACAGGGGAAGTACTGAAGCTTTCTTT; CDR3 protein: CASSFNRGSTEAFF
V gene: TRBV27; J gene: TRBJ2-7; clone size: .; D gene: TRBD1; CDR3 DNA: TGTGCCAGCAGTTTCCGCCGACAGGGGCGGGAGCAGTACTTC; CDR3 protein: CASSFRRQGREQYF
V gene: TRBV5-1; J gene: TRBJ2-7; clone size: .; D gene: .; CDR3 DNA: TGCGCCAGCAGCTACGGAGAGGGCTCCTACGAGCAGTACTTC; CDR3 protein: CASSYGEGSYEQYF
V gene: TRBV7-9; J gene: TRBJ1-2; clone size: .; D gene: .; CDR3 DNA: TGTGCCAGCAGTCGAACGGCAGACTCTGGCTACACCTTC; CDR3 protein: CASSRTADSGYTF
V gene: TRBV2; J gene: TRBJ1-4; clone size: .; D gene: TRBD1; CDR3 DNA: TGTGCCAGCAACCGGGACAGGGTCGAAAAACTGTTTTTT; CDR3 protein: CASNRDRVEKLFF
V gene: TRBV11-1; J gene: TRBJ2-5; clone size: .; D gene: .; CDR3 DNA: TGTGCCAGCAGCTTATTCACAGTACAGGATGGGACCCAGTACTTC; CDR3 protein: CASSLFTVQDGTQYF
V gene: TRBV4-3; J gene: TRBJ1-2; clone size: .; D gene: .; CDR3 DNA: TGCGCCAGCAGCCAAGATAGGCGGCAGCTCTATGGCTACACCTTC; CDR3 protein: CASSQDRRQLYGYTF
V gene: TRBV30; J gene: TRBJ1-1; clone size: .; D gene: TRBD1; CDR3 DNA: TGTGCCTGGTTGGGACAGGGGGTGACTGAAGCTTTCTTT; CDR3 protein: CAWLGQGVTEAFF
V gene: TRBV29-1; J gene: TRBJ1-5; clone size: .; D gene: TRBD1; CDR3 DNA: TGCAGCGTTTGGGACAGGGACAGCAATCAGCCCCAGCATTTT; CDR3 protein: CSVWDRDSNQPQHF
V gene: TRBV30; J gene: TRBJ2-3; clone size: .; D gene: TRBD2; CDR3 DNA: TGTGCCTGGGGGGGACTAGACGTGCAGTATTTT; CDR3 protein: CAWGGLDVQYF
V gene: TRBV19; J gene: TRBJ1-2; clone size: .; D gene: TRBD1; CDR3 DNA: TGTGCCAGTAGAAGACAGGGCGGCGTATGGGGCTACACCTTC; CDR3 protein: CASRRQGGVWGYTF
V gene: TRBV13; J gene: TRBJ2-1; clone size: .; D gene: TRBD2; CDR3 DNA: TGTGCCAGCAGCTTATGTGGTATGTCTAGCGGGACCTCCTACAATGAGCAGTTCTTC; CDR3 protein: CASSLCGMSSGTSYNEQFF
V gene: TRBV5-1; J gene: TRBJ1-5; clone size: .; D gene: .; CDR3 DNA: TGCGCCAGCAGCTTCGGGGGGCTACGCAATCAGCCCCAGCATTTT; CDR3 protein: CASSFGGLRNQPQHF
V gene: TRBV6-5; J gene: TRBJ1-2; clone size: .; D gene: .; CDR3 DNA: TGTGCCAGCAGTTATGCAGGGAACTATGGCTACACCTTC; CDR3 protein: CASSYAGNYGYTF
V gene: TRBV12-5; J gene: TRBJ1-1; clone size: once; D gene: .; CDR3 DNA: TGTGCTAGTGGTTTGGAGAGCGGTTCTGAAGCTTTCTTT; CDR3 protein: CASGLESGSEAFF
V gene: TRBV25-1; J gene: TRBJ1-2; clone size: .; D gene: .; CDR3 DNA: TGTGCCAGCAGTCCGGACAGCGGTGGCTACACCTTC; CDR3 protein: CASSPDSGGYTF
V gene: TRBV7-3; J gene: TRBJ2-7; clone size: .; D gene: .; CDR3 DNA: TGTGCCAGCAGCATCCGAGGGGGATACGAGCAGTACTTC; CDR3 protein: CASSIRGGYEQYF
V gene: TRBV28; J gene: TRBJ1-3; clone size: .; D gene: .; CDR3 DNA: TGTGCCAGCAGTTTATTGCGGGGCTCGGGGGGAAACACCATATATTTT; CDR3 protein: CASSLLRGSGGNTIYF
V gene: TRBV2; J gene: TRBJ2-7; clone size: few; D gene: TRBD1; CDR3 DNA: TGTGCCAACGAAAGGGGGCTGTACTCCTACGAGCAGTACTTC; CDR3 protein: CANERGLYSYEQYF
V gene: TRBV2; J gene: TRBJ1-6; clone size: .; D gene: .; CDR3 DNA: TGTGCCAGCAGTGAAGAGGACACCGATAATTCACCCCTCCACTTT; CDR3 protein: CASSEEDTDNSPLHF
V gene: TRBV5-6; J gene: TRBJ1-6; clone size: .; D gene: .; CDR3 DNA: TGTGCCAGCAGCCCCCTCCTCAGGGGTGAAAACGCACCCCTCCACTTT; CDR3 protein: CASSPLLRGENAPLHF
V gene: TRBV29-1; J gene: TRBJ2-3; clone size: .; D gene: TRBD2; CDR3 DNA: TGCAGCGTGGGACTAGCGGGGGGGATCACAGATACGCAGTATTTT; CDR3 protein: CSVGLAGGITDTQYF
V gene: TRBV28; J gene: TRBJ2-3; clone size: .; D gene: TRBD1; CDR3 DNA: TGTGCCAGCAGTTTGGGGACAGGGATCACAGATACGCAGTATTTT; CDR3 protein: CASSLGTGITDTQYF
V gene: TRBV23-1; J gene: TRBJ1-4; clone size: .; D gene: .; CDR3 DNA: TGCGCCAGCAGAACCCCCGGAGCTAATGAAAAACTGTTTTTT; CDR3 protein: CASRTPGANEKLFF
V gene: TRBV7-2; J gene: TRBJ2-7; clone size: once; D gene: TRBD2; CDR3 DNA: TGTGCCAGCAGTCCCAGCGGGGGGGACTCCTACGAGCAGTACTTC; CDR3 protein: CASSPSGGDSYEQYF
V gene: TRBV6-1; J gene: TRBJ2-3; clone size: .; D gene: TRBD2; CDR3 DNA: TGTGCCAGCAGTGAAGAGCTAGCGGGGTCAGATACGCAGTATTTT; CDR3 protein: CASSEELAGSDTQYF
V gene: TRBV19; J gene: TRBJ1-1; clone size: .; D gene: TRBD1; CDR3 DNA: TGTGCCAGTACCGTAACAGGGGACCCGAACACTGAAGCTTTCTTT; CDR3 protein: CASTVTGDPNTEAFF